The source of this T cell receptor (beta chain) is a study of Ad26.COV2.S vaccination and SARS-CoV-2 variants. Study details: A COV1001 Ad26.COV2.S trial-arm participant provided the sample. By the intramuscular route, Ad26.COV2.S was given once, or twice 56 days apart. Points from the study as a whole: Substantial breadth was reported for post-vaccination spike-specific CD8+ and CD4+ T cells.

Method: immunoSEQ multiplex PCR; TCRdb's copy keeps in-frame clones and lacks some. The sample records more than 300,000 clones, around 89% being singletons. As to treatment: some 19 received Ad26.COV2.S at low or high dose, single or two shots; 5 received placebo; per-sample allocation not given. Collection of the samples took place on day 63 after the first injection of vaccine or placebo. Donation came from an adult in Boston who was aged 18-55 years. As to this clone: Its target is not known.

This CDR3 has 15 amino acids. CDR1 is MDHEN and CDR2 is SYDVKM in the germline V gene. The junction had 6 bases not matched to a gene; V was cut back by 4 bases and J by 5 bases. Sequencing was performed on peripheral blood, taken in a trial of Ad26.COV2.S vaccine versus placebo. The chain has TRBV28 and TRBJ2-1, with 9 bases aligning to TRBD1. The origin of this receptor is a person between 18 and 65 years old who received the Ad26.COV2.S COVID-19 vaccine or a placebo. CDR3 DNA sequence: TGTGCCAGCAGTTCCCCCGGGACAGGGCACAATGAGCAGTTCTTC. It specifies CASSSPGTGHNEQFF.